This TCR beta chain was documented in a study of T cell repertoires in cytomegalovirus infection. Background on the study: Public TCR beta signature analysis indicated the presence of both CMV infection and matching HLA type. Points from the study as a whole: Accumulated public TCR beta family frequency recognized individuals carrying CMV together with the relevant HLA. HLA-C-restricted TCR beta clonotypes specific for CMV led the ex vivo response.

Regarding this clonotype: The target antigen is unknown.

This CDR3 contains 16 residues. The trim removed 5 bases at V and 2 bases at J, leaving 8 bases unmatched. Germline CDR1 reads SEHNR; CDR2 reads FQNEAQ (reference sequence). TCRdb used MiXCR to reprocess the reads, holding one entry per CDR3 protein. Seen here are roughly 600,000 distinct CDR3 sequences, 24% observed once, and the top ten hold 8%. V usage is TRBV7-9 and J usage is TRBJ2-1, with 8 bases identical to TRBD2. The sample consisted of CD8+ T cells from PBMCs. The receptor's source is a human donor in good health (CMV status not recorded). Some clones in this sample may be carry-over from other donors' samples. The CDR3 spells CASSPSGGGTYNEQFF. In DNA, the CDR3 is TGTGCCAGCAGCCCTTCCGGGGGGGGGACCTACAATGAGCAGTTCTTC. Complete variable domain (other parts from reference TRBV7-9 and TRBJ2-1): DTGVSQNPRHKITKRGQNVTFRCDPISEHNRLYWYRQTLGQGPEFLTYFQNEAQLEKSRLLSDRFSAERPKGSFSTLEIQRTEQGDSAMYLCASSPSGGGTYNEQFFGPGTRLTVL.